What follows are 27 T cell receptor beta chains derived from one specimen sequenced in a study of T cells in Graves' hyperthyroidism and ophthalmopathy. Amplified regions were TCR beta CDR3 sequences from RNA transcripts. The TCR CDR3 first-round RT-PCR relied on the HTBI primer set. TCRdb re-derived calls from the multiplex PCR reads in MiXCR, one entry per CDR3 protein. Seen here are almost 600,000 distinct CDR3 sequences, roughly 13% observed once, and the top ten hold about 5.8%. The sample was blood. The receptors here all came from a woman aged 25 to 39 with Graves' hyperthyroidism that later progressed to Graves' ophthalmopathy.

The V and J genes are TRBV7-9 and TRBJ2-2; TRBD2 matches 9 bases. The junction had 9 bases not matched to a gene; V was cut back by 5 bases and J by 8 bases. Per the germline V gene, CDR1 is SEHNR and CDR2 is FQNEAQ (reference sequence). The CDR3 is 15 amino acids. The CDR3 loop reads CASSLLAGDSGELFF. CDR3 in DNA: TGTGCCAGCAGCCTCTTAGCGGGAGATTCGGGGGAGCTGTTTTTT.

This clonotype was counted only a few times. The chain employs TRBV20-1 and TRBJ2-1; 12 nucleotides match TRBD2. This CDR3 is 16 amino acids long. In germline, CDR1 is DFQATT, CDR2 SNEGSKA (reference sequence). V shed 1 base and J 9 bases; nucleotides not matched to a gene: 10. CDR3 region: CSARAWELAGGLEQFF. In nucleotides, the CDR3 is TGCAGTGCTAGAGCTTGGGAACTAGCGGGAGGTCTTGAGCAGTTCTTC.

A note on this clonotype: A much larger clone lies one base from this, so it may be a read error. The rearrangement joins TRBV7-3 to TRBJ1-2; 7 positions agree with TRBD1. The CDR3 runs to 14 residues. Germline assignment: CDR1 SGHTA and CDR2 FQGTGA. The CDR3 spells CASSLSGQNYGYNF. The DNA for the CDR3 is TGTGCCAGCAGCCTATCGGGACAGAACTATGGCTACAACTTC.

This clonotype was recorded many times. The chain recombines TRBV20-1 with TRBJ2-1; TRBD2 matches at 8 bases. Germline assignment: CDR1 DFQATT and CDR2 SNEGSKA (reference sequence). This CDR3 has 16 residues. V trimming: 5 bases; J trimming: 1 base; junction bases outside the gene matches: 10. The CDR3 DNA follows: TGCAGTGCTTTCAAGGGCGGGAGGTCTTCCTACAATGAGCAGTTCTTC. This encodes CSAFKGGRSSYNEQFF.

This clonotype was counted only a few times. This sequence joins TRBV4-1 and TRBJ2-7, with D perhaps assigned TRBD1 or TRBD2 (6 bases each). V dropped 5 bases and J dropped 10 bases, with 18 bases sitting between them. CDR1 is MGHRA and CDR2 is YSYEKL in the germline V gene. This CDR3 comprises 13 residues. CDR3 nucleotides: TGCGCCAGCAGCGCCGGGGGCCGGGACCTCCAGTACTTC. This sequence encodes CASSAGGRDLQYF.

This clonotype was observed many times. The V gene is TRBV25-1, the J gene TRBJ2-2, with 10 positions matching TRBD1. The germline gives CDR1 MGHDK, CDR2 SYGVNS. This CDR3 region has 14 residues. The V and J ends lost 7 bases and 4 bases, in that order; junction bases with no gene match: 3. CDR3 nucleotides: TGTGCCAGCACCAGGACAGGGGGCACCGGGGAGCTGTTTTTT. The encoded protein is CASTRTGGTGELFF.

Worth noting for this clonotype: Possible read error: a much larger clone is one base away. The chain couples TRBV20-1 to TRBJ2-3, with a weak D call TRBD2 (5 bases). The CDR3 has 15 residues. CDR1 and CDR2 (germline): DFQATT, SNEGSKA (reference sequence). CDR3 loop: CSTSVGQMGTDTQYF. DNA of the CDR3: TGCAGTACTAGTGTGGGCCAGATGGGCACAGATACGCAGTATTTT.

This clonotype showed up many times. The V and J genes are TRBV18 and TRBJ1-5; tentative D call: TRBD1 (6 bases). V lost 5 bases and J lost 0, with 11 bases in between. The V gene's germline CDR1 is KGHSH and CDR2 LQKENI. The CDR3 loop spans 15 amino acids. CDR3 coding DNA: TGTGCCAGCTCAGTTTCAGGGGATAGCAATCAGCCCCAGCATTTT. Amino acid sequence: CASSVSGDSNQPQHF.

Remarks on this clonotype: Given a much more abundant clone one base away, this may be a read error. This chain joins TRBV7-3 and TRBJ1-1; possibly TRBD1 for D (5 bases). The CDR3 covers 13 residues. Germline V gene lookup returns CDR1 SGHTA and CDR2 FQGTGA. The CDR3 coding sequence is TGTGTCAGCAGCGCAGGACAAATCACTGAAGCTTTCTTT. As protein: CVSSAGQITEAFF.

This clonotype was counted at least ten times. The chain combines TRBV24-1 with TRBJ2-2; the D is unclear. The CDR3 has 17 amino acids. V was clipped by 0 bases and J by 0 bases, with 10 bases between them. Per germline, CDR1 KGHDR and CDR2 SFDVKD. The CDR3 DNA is TGTGCCACCAGTGATTTGGACACTCGGGCGAACACCGGGGAGCTGTTTTTT. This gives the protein CATSDLDTRANTGELFF.

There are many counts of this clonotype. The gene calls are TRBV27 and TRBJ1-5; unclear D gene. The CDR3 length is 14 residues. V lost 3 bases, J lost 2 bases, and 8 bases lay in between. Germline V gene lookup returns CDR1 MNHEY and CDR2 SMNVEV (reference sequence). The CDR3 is CASSLAVGNQPQHF. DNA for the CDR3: TGTGCCAGCAGTTTGGCAGTGGGCAATCAGCCCCAGCATTTT.

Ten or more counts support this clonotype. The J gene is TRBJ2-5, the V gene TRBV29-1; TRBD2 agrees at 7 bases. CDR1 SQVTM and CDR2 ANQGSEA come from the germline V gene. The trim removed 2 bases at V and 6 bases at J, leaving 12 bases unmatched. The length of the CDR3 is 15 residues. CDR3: CSVELGGADVQTQYF. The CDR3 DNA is TGCAGCGTTGAATTGGGAGGGGCGGATGTCCAGACCCAGTACTTC.

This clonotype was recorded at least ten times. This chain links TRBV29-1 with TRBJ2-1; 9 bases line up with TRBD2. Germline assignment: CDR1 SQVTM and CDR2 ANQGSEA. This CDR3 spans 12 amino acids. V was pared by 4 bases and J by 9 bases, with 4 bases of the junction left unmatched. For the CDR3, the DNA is TGCAGCGTTGCTGTTAGCGGGAGTGAGCAGTTCTTC. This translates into CSVAVSGSEQFF.

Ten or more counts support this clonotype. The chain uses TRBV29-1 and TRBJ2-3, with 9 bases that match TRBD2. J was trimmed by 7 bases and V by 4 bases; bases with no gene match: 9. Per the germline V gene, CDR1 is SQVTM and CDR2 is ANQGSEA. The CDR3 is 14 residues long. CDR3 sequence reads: CSVGRRLAVNTQYF. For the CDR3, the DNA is TGCAGCGTTGGGAGGAGACTAGCGGTTAATACGCAGTATTTT.

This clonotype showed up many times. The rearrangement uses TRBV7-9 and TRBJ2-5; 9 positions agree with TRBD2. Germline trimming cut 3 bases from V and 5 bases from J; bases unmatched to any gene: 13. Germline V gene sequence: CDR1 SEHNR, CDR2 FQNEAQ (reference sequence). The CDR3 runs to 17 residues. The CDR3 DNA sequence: TGTGCCAGCAGCTTTGGTCTAGCGGGACGGGGGACGGAGACCCAGTACTTC. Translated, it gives CASSFGLAGRGTETQYF.

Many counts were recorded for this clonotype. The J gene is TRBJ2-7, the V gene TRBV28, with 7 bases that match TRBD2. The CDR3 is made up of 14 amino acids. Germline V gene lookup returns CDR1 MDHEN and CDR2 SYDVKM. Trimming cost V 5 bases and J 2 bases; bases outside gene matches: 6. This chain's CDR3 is CASSGGGLPYEQYF. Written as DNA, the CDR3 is TGTGCCAGCAGTGGGGGGGGTTTGCCCTACGAGCAGTACTTC.

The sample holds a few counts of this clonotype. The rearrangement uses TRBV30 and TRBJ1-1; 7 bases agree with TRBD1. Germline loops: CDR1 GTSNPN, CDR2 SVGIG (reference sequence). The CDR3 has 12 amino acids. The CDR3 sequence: CGTGDVQTEAFF. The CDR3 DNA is TGTGGAACAGGGGACGTACAGACTGAAGCTTTCTTT.

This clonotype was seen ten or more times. The CDR3 protein is CASSSTVINQPQHF. In DNA, the CDR3 is TGTGCCAGCAGCTCGACAGTTATCAATCAGCCCCAGCATTTT. V and J are TRBV7-9 and TRBJ1-5, with D perhaps TRBD1 (5 bases). Trimming pared 4 bases from V and 3 bases from J, leaving 10 bases between. The CDR3 sequence is 14 residues long. The germline V gene has CDR1 SEHNR and CDR2 FQNEAQ (reference sequence).

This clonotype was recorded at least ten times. CDR3 in amino acids: CASWALIYGYTF. The CDR3 DNA sequence: TGTGCCAGTTGGGCGTTAATCTATGGCTACACCTTC. The rearrangement joins TRBV3-1 to TRBJ1-2; D not resolved. Trimming took off 9 bases at V and 4 bases at J, with 12 bases between the two ends. Germline assignment: CDR1 LGHDT and CDR2 YNNKEL (reference sequence). This CDR3 is 12 amino acids long.

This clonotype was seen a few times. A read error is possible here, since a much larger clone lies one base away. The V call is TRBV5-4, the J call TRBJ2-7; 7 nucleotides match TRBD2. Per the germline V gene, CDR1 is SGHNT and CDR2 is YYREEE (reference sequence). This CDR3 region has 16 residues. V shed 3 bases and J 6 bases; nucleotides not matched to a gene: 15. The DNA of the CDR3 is TGTGCCAGCAGCTCCGCGGGGTCGGGAGGAGTAAGCGAGCAGTACTTC. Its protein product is CASSSAGSGGVSEQYF.

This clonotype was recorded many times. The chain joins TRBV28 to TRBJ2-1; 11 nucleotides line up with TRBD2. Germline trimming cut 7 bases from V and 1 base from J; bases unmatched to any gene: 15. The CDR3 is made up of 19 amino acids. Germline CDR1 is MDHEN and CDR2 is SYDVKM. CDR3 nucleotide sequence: TGTGCCAGCATCCGGGAGGTAGCGGGAGGGTTGCTTTCCTACAATGAGCAGTTCTTC. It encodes CASIREVAGGLLSYNEQFF.

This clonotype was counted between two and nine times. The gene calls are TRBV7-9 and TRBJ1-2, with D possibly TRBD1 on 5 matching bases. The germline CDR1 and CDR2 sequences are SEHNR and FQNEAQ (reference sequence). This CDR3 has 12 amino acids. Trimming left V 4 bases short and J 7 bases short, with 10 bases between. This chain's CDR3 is CASSSLQGGYTF. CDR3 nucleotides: TGTGCCAGCAGCTCCCTCCAGGGTGGCTACACCTTC.

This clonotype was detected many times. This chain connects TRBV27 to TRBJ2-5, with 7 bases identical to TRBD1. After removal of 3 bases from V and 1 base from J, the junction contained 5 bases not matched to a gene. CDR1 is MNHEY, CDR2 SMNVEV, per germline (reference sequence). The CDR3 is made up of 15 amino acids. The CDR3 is CASSFRGQRQETQYF. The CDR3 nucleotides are TGTGCCAGCAGTTTCAGGGGACAGCGCCAAGAGACCCAGTACTTC.

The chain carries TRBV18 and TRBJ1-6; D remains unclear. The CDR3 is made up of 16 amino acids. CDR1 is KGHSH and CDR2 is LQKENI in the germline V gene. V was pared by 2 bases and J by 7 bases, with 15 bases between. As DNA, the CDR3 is TGTGCCAGCTCACCAAGGGCTGAGGTTGAGAATTCACCCCTCCACTTT. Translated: CASSPRAEVENSPLHF.

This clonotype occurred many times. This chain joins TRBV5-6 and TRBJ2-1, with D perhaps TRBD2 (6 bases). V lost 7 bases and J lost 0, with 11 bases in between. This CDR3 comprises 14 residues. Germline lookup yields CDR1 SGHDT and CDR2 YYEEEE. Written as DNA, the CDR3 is TGTGCCAGCCATAGGAGGGGCTCCTACAATGAGCAGTTCTTC. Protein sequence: CASHRRGSYNEQFF.

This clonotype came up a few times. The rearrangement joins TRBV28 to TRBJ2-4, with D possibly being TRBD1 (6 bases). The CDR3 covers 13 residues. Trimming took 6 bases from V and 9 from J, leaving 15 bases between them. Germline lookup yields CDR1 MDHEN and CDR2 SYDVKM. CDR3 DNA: TGTGCCAGCAGCCAACAGGGTTTGGGCATTCAGTACTTC. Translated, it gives CASSQQGLGIQYF.

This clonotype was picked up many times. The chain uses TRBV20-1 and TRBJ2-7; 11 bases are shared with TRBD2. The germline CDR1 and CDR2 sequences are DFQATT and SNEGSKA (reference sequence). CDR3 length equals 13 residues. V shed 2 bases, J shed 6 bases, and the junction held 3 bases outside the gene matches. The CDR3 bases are TGCAGTGCTAGACTAGCGGGAGGACCCGAGCAGTACTTC. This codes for CSARLAGGPEQYF.